This record looks at one T cell receptor beta chain sequence and its context. Its antigen is still unknown. The protocol was immunoSEQ multiplex PCR, while the TCRdb copy is restricted to in-frame clones and leaves out a portion. The data show about 150,000 clones, approximately 91% seen once. The sample comes from a study of T cell responses to AZD1222 COVID-19 vaccine. Germline V CDR1 and CDR2: SGHRS, YFSETQ. V was cut by 7 bases and J by 4 bases, with 11 bases left in between. The CDR3 is 12 residues long. Points from the study as a whole: Once two AZD1222 doses were given, Spike-specific TCR breadth and depth went up. Only five to seven AZD1222 recipients tested seropositive at baseline. The study sampled repertoires only after the peak T cell response.

The rearrangement joins TRBV5-1 to TRBJ1-1; D is perhaps TRBD1 (5 bases). The sequencing used peripheral blood, collected 28 days after the second AZD1222 dose. The origin of this receptor is an adult who received the AZD1222 COVID-19 vaccine. The CDR3: CASRAGFTEAFF. The CDR3 DNA is TGCGCCAGCCGCGCAGGGTTCACTGAAGCTTTCTTT. Based on the CDR3 plus reference TRBV5-1 and TRBJ1-1, the full variable domain is KAGVTQTPRYLIKTRGQQVTLSCSPISGHRSVSWYQQTPGQGLQFLFEYFSETQRNKGNFPGRFSGRQFSNSRSEMNVSTLELGDSALYLCASRAGFTEAFFGQGTRLTVV.